Listed here are 14 T cell receptor beta chains from one sample, sequenced in a study of OX40 agonist ivuxolimab in advanced cancers. Method: immunoSEQ multiplex PCR; TCRdb's copy keeps in-frame clones and lacks some. The sample has tens of thousands of clones; approximately 79% are singletons. Sequencing used CD4+ or CD8+ T cells sorted from blood, obtained in a trial of the OX40 agonist ivuxolimab. The receptors come from an adult with an advanced solid tumor such as melanoma, head and neck, liver or kidney cancer.

CDR3 sequence: CASTLPAGASGSPEQYF. The CDR3 coding sequence is TGTGCCAGCACCCTACCCGCCGGGGCTAGCGGGAGTCCCGAGCAGTACTTC. The chain recombines TRBV28 with TRBJ2-7; 10 nucleotides match TRBD2. The V and J ends lost 7 bases and 6 bases, in that order; junction bases with no gene match: 18. The CDR3 totals 17 residues. Germline V lookup: CDR1 MDHEN, CDR2 SYDVKM. The full variable domain, in which reference TRBV28 and TRBJ2-7 provide the parts outside the CDR3, is DVKVTQSSRYLVKRTGEKVFLECVQDMDHENMFWYRQDPGLGLRLIYFSYDVKMKEKGDIPEGYSVSREKKERFSLILESASTNQTSMYLCASTLPAGASGSPEQYFGPGTRLTVT.

The CDR3 loop reads CASSVVPSSYEQYF. The DNA for the CDR3 is TGTGCCAGCAGCGTAGTGCCCTCTTCCTACGAGCAGTACTTC. The chain carries TRBV9 and TRBJ2-7; D unresolved. In germline, CDR1 is SGDLS, CDR2 YYNGEE. The CDR3 is made up of 14 amino acids. The V and J ends lost 0 bases and 1 base respectively, with 8 bases between them.

The rearrangement links TRBV18 to TRBJ2-7, with TRBD2 as a possible D gene (6 bases). The germline V gene has CDR1 KGHSH and CDR2 LQKENI. V lost 0 bases and J lost 2, with 11 bases in between. This CDR3 has 15 amino acids. This chain's CDR3 is CASSPPLAAPYEQYF. The DNA for the CDR3 is TGTGCCAGCTCACCACCACTAGCAGCCCCCTACGAGCAGTACTTC.

This chain links TRBV25-1 with TRBJ2-7, with D uncertain. With 2 bases removed from V and 6 bases from J, the gap between germline ends came to 11 bases. CDR1 MGHDK and CDR2 SYGVNS come from the germline V gene. CDR3 length equals 13 residues. CDR3 in amino acids: CASSELGFGEQYF. Here the CDR3 DNA reads TGTGCCAGCAGTGAACTAGGGTTCGGCGAGCAGTACTTC.

The genes are TRBV29-1 and TRBJ1-1; D unclear. In germline, CDR1 is SQVTM, CDR2 ANQGSEA. The CDR3 loop spans 13 amino acids. With 0 bases removed from V and 2 bases from J, the gap between germline ends came to 7 bases. CDR3 nucleotides: TGCAGCGTTGAAGAGGGCTATAACACTGAAGCTTTCTTT. Encoded protein: CSVEEGYNTEAFF.

The V call is TRBV10-3, the J call TRBJ2-2, with 10 bases that match TRBD1. CDR1 and CDR2 from the germline V gene are ENHRY and SYGVKD. The CDR3 runs 14 residues. J lost 4 bases, V lost 4 bases, and 0 bases had no gene match. CDR3 sequence reads: CAISGTGGTGELFF. The CDR3, as DNA: TGTGCCATCAGTGGGACAGGGGGCACCGGGGAGCTGTTTTTT.

This clone was counted only a few times. The chain combines TRBV5-8 with TRBJ1-5, with D hard to call. Trimming took off 3 bases at V and 3 bases at J, with 7 bases between the two ends. The CDR3 loop spans 13 amino acids. In germline, CDR1 is SGHTS, CDR2 YDEGEE. CDR3 in amino acids: CASSSGVNQPQHF. The CDR3 nucleotides read TGTGCCAGCAGCTCCGGGGTCAATCAGCCCCAGCATTTT.

The chain carries TRBV5-8 and TRBJ1-2, with D uncertain. This CDR3 has 13 amino acids. Trimming removed 6 bases from V and 5 bases from J, with 14 bases in between. Germline V gives CDR1 SGHTS, CDR2 YDEGEE. CDR3: CASNRELGYGYTF. As DNA, the CDR3 is TGTGCCAGCAACCGGGAGTTGGGATATGGCTACACCTTC.

The chain links TRBV6-5 to TRBJ2-7; 9 bases map to TRBD2. V trimming: 7 bases; J trimming: 3 bases; junction bases outside the gene matches: 7. From germline, CDR1 is MNHEY and CDR2 SVGAGI. CDR3 size: 14 residues. The CDR3 region is CASTSSGRNYEQYF. CDR3 sequence (DNA): TGTGCCAGCACCTCAAGCGGGAGGAACTACGAGCAGTACTTC.

The V call is TRBV9, the J call TRBJ2-5; D ambiguous. The germline V gene encodes CDR1 SGDLS and CDR2 YYNGEE. With 3 bases removed from V and 5 bases from J, the gap between germline ends came to 11 bases. The length of the CDR3 is 13 residues. The DNA for the CDR3 is TGTGCCAGCAGCGGGGAAGGGCGGGAGACCCAGTACTTC. Its translation is CASSGEGRETQYF.

This chain joins TRBV18 and TRBJ2-3; 11 bases map to TRBD2. The CDR3 has 18 residues. Germline CDR1 is KGHSH and CDR2 is LQKENI. V lost 4 bases to trimming and J lost 2 bases; unmatched junction nucleotides: 11. The CDR3, as DNA: TGTGCCAGCTCACGTTCGGGACTAGCGGTTCGGTACACAGATACGCAGTATTTT. Translating it yields CASSRSGLAVRYTDTQYF.

The chain joins TRBV5-1 to TRBJ1-2, with D hard to call. CDR3 length: 17 residues. With 0 bases removed from V and 5 bases from J, the gap between germline ends came to 20 bases. Germline assignment: CDR1 SGHRS and CDR2 YFSETQ. The CDR3 here is CASSLENGHFDQYGYTF. The CDR3 bases are TGCGCCAGCAGCTTGGAAAATGGTCACTTCGACCAATATGGCTACACCTTC.

This rearrangement joins TRBV4-3 to TRBJ2-7; the match to TRBD1 covers 8 bases. CDR3 length: 14 amino acids. V was pared by 0 bases and J by 2 bases, with 0 bases of the junction left unmatched. Germline CDR1 reads LGHNA; CDR2 reads YSLEER. CDR3 sequence reads: CASSQEQGAYEQYF. In nucleotides, the CDR3 is TGCGCCAGCAGCCAAGAACAGGGGGCCTACGAGCAGTACTTC.

The rearrangement joins TRBV7-2 to TRBJ1-1; D is unresolved. The germline V gene has CDR1 SGHTA and CDR2 FQGNSA. V lost 0 bases and J lost 4, with 9 bases in between. CDR3 size: 14 residues. The CDR3 bases are TGTGCCAGCAGCTTAGCGAGGACGGGCACTGAAGCTTTCTTT. Its protein product is CASSLARTGTEAFF. Full variable domain (rest looked up from reference TRBV7-2 and TRBJ1-1): GAGVSQSPSNKVTEKGKDVELRCDPISGHTALYWYRQSLGQGLEFLIYFQGNSAPDKSGLPSDRFSAERTGGSVSTLTIQRTQQEDSAVYLCASSLARTGTEAFFGQGTRLTVV.